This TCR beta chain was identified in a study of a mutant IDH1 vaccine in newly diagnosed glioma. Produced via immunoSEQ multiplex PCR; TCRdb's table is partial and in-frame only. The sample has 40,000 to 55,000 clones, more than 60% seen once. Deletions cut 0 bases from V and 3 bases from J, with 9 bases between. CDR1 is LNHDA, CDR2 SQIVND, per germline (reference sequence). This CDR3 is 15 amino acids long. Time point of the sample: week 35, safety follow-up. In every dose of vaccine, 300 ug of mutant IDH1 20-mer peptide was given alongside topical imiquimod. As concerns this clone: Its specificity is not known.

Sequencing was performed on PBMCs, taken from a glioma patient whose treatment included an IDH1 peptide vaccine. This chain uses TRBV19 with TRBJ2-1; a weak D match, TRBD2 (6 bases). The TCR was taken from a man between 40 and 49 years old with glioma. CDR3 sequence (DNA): TGTGCCAGTAGTATAGACGCGGGGCACTACAATGAGCAGTTCTTC. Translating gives CASSIDAGHYNEQFF.